Below, 2 T cell receptor beta chains from the same sample are listed, as sequenced in a study of T cell responses to AZD1222 COVID-19 vaccine. Generated by immunoSEQ multiplex PCR, the TCRdb table keeps only in-frame clones and is missing some. The sample yields roughly 110,000 clones, around nine tenths seen once. The specimen was peripheral blood, collected on day 0 of AZD1222 vaccination. The receptors here all came from an adult in good health.

The J gene is TRBJ1-2, the V gene TRBV13; 11 nucleotides align to TRBD1. CDR1 and CDR2 from the germline V gene are PRHDT and FYEKMQ (reference sequence). The CDR3 runs to 15 residues. With V trimmed by 4 bases and J by 8 bases, 9 bases remained unmatched. The CDR3 here is CASSSRDRGFQGYTF. The DNA for the CDR3 is TGTGCCAGCAGCTCCCGGGACAGGGGGTTTCAAGGCTACACCTTC. The full variable domain, rest sourced from reference TRBV13 and TRBJ1-2, is AAGVIQSPRHLIKEKRETATLKCYPIPRHDTVYWYQQGPGQDPQFLISFYEKMQSDKGSIPDRFSAQQFSDYHSELNMSSLELGDSALYFCASSSRDRGFQGYTFGSGTRLTVV.

The CDR3 loop reads CASRTSGTYEQYF. CDR3 nucleotides: TGTGCCAGCAGGACTAGCGGCACCTACGAGCAGTACTTC. V and J are TRBV6-5 and TRBJ2-7; 9 nucleotides match TRBD2. The ends lost 6 bases at V and 2 bases at J; junction bases unmatched: 2. Germline CDR1 MNHEY, CDR2 SVGAGI. This CDR3 spans 13 amino acids.